The 9 T cell receptor beta chains below all came from one sample that was sequenced in a study of patients and donors after allogeneic stem cell transplantation. MiXCR, applied by TCRdb to the RT-PCR reads, yields one record per CDR3 protein. The data contain approximately 210,000 distinct CDR3 sequences, around two fifths of them seen just once; the ten biggest clones take up 33%. Sequencing was performed on blood, either unsorted or a sorted T cell fraction (not recorded which). Receptor source: a human donor who was either an allogeneic HSCT recipient or a stem cell or donor lymphocyte infusion donor (not recorded which). It is not recorded whose cells these are; they may come from a transplant donor.

The chain's CDR3 is CASSLASGVNEQFF. CDR3 nucleotides: TGTGCCAGCAGCCTCGCTAGCGGGGTCAATGAGCAGTTCTTC. The chain couples TRBV7-2 to TRBJ2-1; TRBD2 matches 9 bases. The CDR3 is made up of 14 amino acids. The trim removed 5 bases at V and 6 bases at J, leaving 5 bases unmatched. Germline V gene lookup returns CDR1 SGHTA and CDR2 FQGNSA.

The chain carries TRBV9 and TRBJ1-6, with 10 bases identical to TRBD1. The V and J ends lost 2 bases and 5 bases, in that order; junction bases with no gene match: 7. The CDR3 is made up of 17 amino acids. Germline CDR1 reads SGDLS; CDR2 reads YYNGEE. The CDR3 DNA reads as TGTGCCAGCAGCGTTTCACCGGGACAGGGGAATAATTCACCCCTCCACTTT. This translates into CASSVSPGQGNNSPLHF. The variable domain in full, with the rest retrieved from reference TRBV9 and TRBJ1-6, is DSGVTQTPKHLITATGQRVTLRCSPRSGDLSVYWYQQSLDQGLQFLIQYYNGEERAKGNILERFSAQQFPDLHSELNLSSLELGDSALYFCASSVSPGQGNNSPLHFGNGTRLTVT.

The chain carries TRBV24-1 and TRBJ2-1, with D uncertain. V lost 6 bases, J lost 9 bases, and 14 bases lay in between. Germline CDR1 reads KGHDR; CDR2 reads SFDVKD. This CDR3 is built from 13 residues. The chain's CDR3 is CATSLNWSGEQFF. The CDR3 nucleotides are TGTGCCACCAGTTTAAATTGGTCCGGTGAGCAGTTCTTC.

This rearrangement joins TRBV4-3 to TRBJ1-5; no clear D. CDR3 size: 17 residues. V was clipped by 0 bases and J by 1 base, with 13 bases between them. Germline V gene lookup returns CDR1 LGHNA and CDR2 YSLEER. Here the CDR3 DNA reads TGCGCCAGCAGCCAAGAATTGGCAGCCGGAAGCAATCAGCCCCAGCATTTT. Translated, it gives CASSQELAAGSNQPQHF.

The chain combines TRBV29-1 with TRBJ1-2; D not resolved. The CDR3 totals 13 residues. Trimming left V 0 bases short and J 4 bases short, with 9 bases between. Germline values: CDR1 SQVTM, CDR2 ANQGSEA. CDR3 DNA sequence: TGCAGCGTTGAAGATGGGGATAGCTATGGCTACACCTTC. Protein: CSVEDGDSYGYTF.

The rearrangement uses TRBV11-1 and TRBJ2-1; D is perhaps TRBD2 (6 bases). The CDR3 consists of 15 residues. V dropped 1 base and J dropped 6 bases, with 13 bases sitting between them. Germline CDR1 and CDR2: SGHAT and FQDESV (reference sequence). The CDR3 protein is CASSLGGSGLNEQFF. The CDR3 coding sequence is TGTGCCAGCAGCTTAGGCGGAAGCGGGCTCAATGAGCAGTTCTTC.

This sequence joins TRBV9 and TRBJ2-1, with TRBD2 identical over 8 bases. The CDR3 consists of 16 residues. Germline trimming cut 0 bases from V and 9 bases from J; bases unmatched to any gene: 11. Per germline, CDR1 SGDLS and CDR2 YYNGEE. CDR3 sequence: CASSVGQAGVRVEQFF. DNA of the CDR3: TGTGCCAGCAGCGTAGGTCAAGCGGGAGTTCGGGTTGAGCAGTTCTTC.

The chain combines TRBV12-3 or TRBV12-4 with TRBJ2-3; D gene uncertain. The CDR3 spans 15 residues. V shed 1 base and J shed 3 bases, with 11 bases lying between them. The CDR3 DNA follows: TGTGCCAGCAGTTTAGAGGCGTGGGTTACAGATACGCAGTATTTT. Translating it yields CASSLEAWVTDTQYF.

The chain employs TRBV30 and TRBJ2-1, with a tentative D call TRBD2 (5 bases). V was trimmed by 5 bases and J by 7 bases, leaving 12 bases between them. This CDR3 spans 12 amino acids. The V gene's germline CDR1 is GTSNPN and CDR2 SVGIG (reference sequence). This CDR3 is CAWRSRGNEQFF. The CDR3 DNA follows: TGTGCCTGGCGCTCGAGAGGGAATGAGCAGTTCTTC. The variable domain in full, with the rest retrieved from reference TRBV30 and TRBJ2-1, is SQTIHQWPATLVQPVGSPLSLECTVEGTSNPNLYWYRQAAGRGLQLLFYSVGIGQISSEVPQNLSASRPQDRQFILSSKKLLLSDSGFYLCAWRSRGNEQFFGPGTRLTVL.